One sample yielded the 22 T cell receptor beta chains listed below, sequenced in a study of radiation and T cells in renal cell carcinoma. Sample time point: blood 4 weeks post-SBRT, at nephrectomy. Treatment: 15 Gy SBRT to primary tumor, nephrectomy 4 weeks later. Libraries were prepared by immunoSEQ multiplex PCR; TCRdb keeps only in-frame clonotypes and omits some of them. The table has roughly 100,000 clones, approximately 80% seen once. The material sequenced was blood, taken from a patient whose treatment included radiotherapy and nephrectomy. These receptors came from a man in his sixties with renal cell carcinoma.

The count of this clone is one. The V gene is TRBV9, the J gene TRBJ1-4, with D perhaps TRBD1 (5 bases). V lost 1 base to trimming and J lost 3 bases, with 13 bases between them. The CDR3 contains 16 residues. Germline assignment: CDR1 SGDLS and CDR2 YYNGEE. The CDR3 region is CASSVRGTTANEKLFF. The CDR3 region has the DNA TGTGCCAGCAGCGTACGAGGGACCACAGCTAATGAAAAACTGTTTTTT.

The CDR3 protein is CASSRGTVNEKLFF. Written as DNA, the CDR3 is TGTGCCAGCAGCAGGGGGACAGTTAATGAAAAACTGTTTTTT. V usage is TRBV9 and J usage is TRBJ1-4; 7 bases are shared with TRBD1. CDR1 and CDR2 (germline): SGDLS, YYNGEE. With V trimmed by 4 bases and J by 4 bases, 4 bases remained unmatched. The CDR3 consists of 14 residues.

V usage is TRBV9 and J usage is TRBJ2-2; D gene ambiguous. Germline V gene sequence: CDR1 SGDLS, CDR2 YYNGEE. Trimming took off 6 bases at V and 1 base at J, with 4 bases between the two ends. The CDR3 consists of 12 residues. The CDR3 nucleotides read TGTGCCAGCACCGGGAACACCGGGGAGCTGTTTTTT. This encodes CASTGNTGELFF.

This chain joins TRBV18 and TRBJ1-1; possible D gene TRBD1, 5 bases. Germline-derived CDR1 and CDR2 are KGHSH and LQKENI. The V and J ends lost 6 bases and 1 base respectively, with 9 bases between them. This CDR3 spans 13 amino acids. CDR3 bases: TGTGCCAGCTCTCTTGGGGGGAACACTGAAGCTTTCTTT. It is translated as CASSLGGNTEAFF.

The rearrangement links TRBV6-6 to TRBJ2-7; D remains ambiguous. CDR3 length: 14 residues. Germline V CDR1 and CDR2: MNHNY, SVGAGI (reference sequence). V lost 3 bases to trimming and J lost 7 bases, with 16 bases between them. CDR3 amino acids: CASSYGPLGEEQYF. CDR3 bases: TGTGCCAGCAGTTATGGGCCATTAGGAGAAGAGCAGTACTTC.

The CDR3 DNA sequence: TGTGCCAGCAGCTTAACGGGAGATACTGGAAACACCATATATTTT. Its protein product is CASSLTGDTGNTIYF. The chain uses TRBV7-3 and TRBJ1-3; D is unresolved. Trimming removed 0 bases from V and 2 bases from J, with 8 bases in between. This CDR3 has 15 amino acids. Germline CDR1 is SGHTA and CDR2 is FQGTGA. Using reference TRBV7-3 and TRBJ1-3 for the parts outside the CDR3, the full variable domain is GAGVSQTPSNKVTEKGKYVELRCDPISGHTALYWYRQSLGQGPEFLIYFQGTGAADDSGLPNDRFFAVRPEGSVSTLKIQRTERGDSAVYLCASSLTGDTGNTIYFGEGSWLTVV.

This clone appeared a single time. The V gene is TRBV27, the J gene TRBJ1-2; no reliable D call. Germline CDR1 MNHEY, CDR2 SMNVEV (reference sequence). This CDR3 comprises 14 residues. V was clipped by 1 base and J by 8 bases, with 14 bases between them. The CDR3 nucleotides are TGTGCCAGCAGTTTATTAGGACCGAGCGGGGGCTACACCTTC. Translating it yields CASSLLGPSGGYTF.

There are a few counts of this clone. The chain recombines TRBV14 with TRBJ2-3; a weak D match, TRBD2 (6 bases). The CDR3 length is 16 residues. In germline, CDR1 is SGHDN, CDR2 FVKESK. Trimming cost V 0 bases and J 5 bases, with 15 bases left between them. CDR3 nucleotide sequence: TGTGCCAGCAGCCAAGAGTCGGGGACTTGGGGAGATACGCAGTATTTT. Its translation: CASSQESGTWGDTQYF.

The chain carries TRBV19 and TRBJ2-1; 7 nucleotides agree with TRBD1. Germline loops: CDR1 LNHDA, CDR2 SQIVND (reference sequence). J was trimmed by 4 bases and V by 6 bases; bases with no gene match: 9. The CDR3 contains 15 residues. The CDR3 protein is CASSPDRNQYNEQFF. CDR3 in DNA: TGTGCCAGTAGCCCGGACAGGAACCAATACAATGAGCAGTTCTTC.

CDR3 bases: TGTGCCACCAGCAGAGGTGTTAACAATGAGCAGTTCTTC. As protein: CATSRGVNNEQFF. J is TRBJ2-1 and V is TRBV15; no clear D. V gave up 1 base and J gave up 5 bases, with 6 bases separating them. Germline values: CDR1 LNHNV, CDR2 YYDKDF (reference sequence). CDR3 size: 13 residues.

The chain is built from TRBV7-2 and TRBJ2-7; 7 bases fit TRBD2. Germline lookup yields CDR1 SGHTA and CDR2 FQGNSA. This CDR3 is built from 14 residues. V shed 0 bases and J 2 bases; nucleotides not matched to a gene: 1. CDR3 sequence (DNA): TGTGCCAGCAGCTTAGCCGGGAGGACCTACGAGCAGTACTTC. Its protein product is CASSLAGRTYEQYF.

This clone was picked up a small number of times. This chain connects TRBV5-1 to TRBJ2-1; maybe TRBD2 (6 bases). The CDR3 runs to 14 residues. Looked up from germline, CDR1 is SGHRS and CDR2 is YFSETQ. The germline V and J ends were trimmed by 1 base and 7 bases, with 12 bases remaining between them. DNA for the CDR3: TGCGCCAGCAGCTTGTCCGGGAGAATAAATGAGCAGTTCTTC. As protein: CASSLSGRINEQFF.

This clone appeared a single time. The chain has TRBV6-4 and TRBJ1-1; D possibly corresponds to TRBD1 (5 bases). Germline CDR1 and CDR2: MRHNA and SNTAGT. This CDR3 region has 16 residues. Trimming stripped 2 bases from V and 2 bases from J, with 15 bases between. CDR3 amino acids: CASSDPSYDSNTEAFF. The CDR3 bases are TGTGCCAGCAGTGACCCATCATACGACAGTAACACTGAAGCTTTCTTT.

This clone was detected only once. The chain combines TRBV10-3 with TRBJ2-3; 10 nucleotides agree with TRBD2. The V gene's germline CDR1 is ENHRY and CDR2 SYGVKD. V lost 10 bases to trimming and J lost 5 bases; unmatched junction nucleotides: 9. CDR3 length: 14 amino acids. In DNA, the CDR3 is TGTGCCACCGTGAGCGGGAGGGCCGGAGATACGCAGTATTTT. This gives the protein CATVSGRAGDTQYF.

The V call is TRBV5-1, the J call TRBJ2-5, with D possibly being TRBD1 (6 bases). The CDR3 contains 14 residues. The V gene's germline CDR1 is SGHRS and CDR2 YFSETQ. V was trimmed by 4 bases and J by 2 bases, leaving 12 bases between them. The DNA of the CDR3 is TGCGCCAGCAGCCACGCCGGGACACAAGAGACCCAGTACTTC. Amino acids: CASSHAGTQETQYF. Filled out from reference TRBV5-1 and TRBJ2-5, the complete variable domain reads KAGVTQTPRYLIKTRGQQVTLSCSPISGHRSVSWYQQTPGQGLQFLFEYFSETQRNKGNFPGRFSGRQFSNSRSEMNVSTLELGDSALYLCASSHAGTQETQYFGPGTRLLVL.

This chain connects TRBV19 to TRBJ1-3; a weak D match, TRBD1 (5 bases). CDR3 length: 14 residues. Trimming took 7 bases from V and 0 from J, leaving 10 bases between them. The V gene's germline CDR1 is LNHDA and CDR2 SQIVND (reference sequence). The chain's CDR3 is CASNEGRSGNTIYF. For the CDR3, the DNA is TGTGCCAGTAATGAGGGACGCTCTGGAAACACCATATATTTT.

V and J are TRBV7-8 and TRBJ2-1; TRBD2 is a possible D gene (6 bases). There are 16 residues in the CDR3. The V end lost 3 bases, the J end lost 8 bases, and 20 bases lay between the germline ends. Germline assignment: CDR1 SGHVS and CDR2 FQNEAQ. The CDR3 loop is CASSFLGTEGPDEQFF. The CDR3 DNA follows: TGTGCCAGCAGCTTCCTCGGGACGGAGGGGCCGGATGAGCAGTTCTTC.

The chain links TRBV29-1 to TRBJ2-1; 16 bases agree with TRBD2. The CDR3 has 19 residues. Germline lookup yields CDR1 SQVTM and CDR2 ANQGSEA. Trimming took 5 bases from V and 9 from J; bases not matched to a gene: 19. CDR3: CSVQSTGLAGGPGTGEQFF. The CDR3 nucleotides read TGCAGCGTTCAATCTACGGGACTAGCGGGAGGGCCGGGTACGGGTGAGCAGTTCTTC.

The chain links TRBV28 to TRBJ1-2; a weak D match, TRBD1 (5 bases). Germline loops: CDR1 MDHEN, CDR2 SYDVKM. V was trimmed by 6 bases and J by 4 bases, leaving 15 bases between them. This CDR3 region has 14 residues. CDR3 DNA: TGTGCCAGCAGCCCGAGGACACTTGGCTATGGCTACACCTTC. Amino acids: CASSPRTLGYGYTF.

This chain uses TRBV4-2 with TRBJ2-3; 7 nucleotides line up with TRBD2. Germline CDR1 is LGHNA and CDR2 is YNFKEQ. Unmatched junction bases numbered 5, after V lost 4 bases and J lost 1 base. CDR3 length equals 15 residues. CDR3 DNA sequence: TGTGCCAGCAGCCGACTAGCCGAAGGCACAGATACGCAGTATTTT. It yields the protein CASSRLAEGTDTQYF.

This clone was seen a few times. The V and J genes are TRBV11-3 and TRBJ1-4; TRBD1 is a possible D gene (5 bases). V was trimmed by 4 bases and J by 7 bases, leaving 16 bases between them. There are 15 residues in the CDR3. Germline CDR1 and CDR2: SGHNT and YENEEA. CDR3 nucleotide sequence: TGTGCCAGCAGCTCACACAGGAGGTGGGGTGAAAAACTGTTTTTT. It specifies CASSSHRRWGEKLFF.

J is TRBJ2-2 and V is TRBV2; no clear D gene. Germline CDR1 reads SNHLY; CDR2 reads FYNNEI. The CDR3 runs 12 residues. The V end lost 7 bases, the J end lost 6 bases, and 9 bases lay between the germline ends. CDR3 loop: CASTGEAGELFF. CDR3 bases: TGTGCCAGCACCGGAGAGGCCGGGGAGCTGTTTTTT.